The T cell receptor (beta chain) described here comes from a study of cytomegalovirus exposure and HLA in healthy donors. The donors were part of the approximately 130-subject validation cohort, which stood apart from the 666-subject first cohort. This table comes from immunoSEQ multiplex PCR, and its TCRdb copy is limited to in-frame clones, with some not included. The sample shows tens of thousands of clones, around 85% of them seen only once. CDR3 length: 12 amino acids. CDR1 and CDR2 (germline): MNHEY, SMNVEV (reference sequence). Trimming took 8 bases from V and 3 from J, leaving 11 bases between them.

The source of this sequence is a man aged 25-45 years in good health and CMV-seronegative. The genes are TRBV27 and TRBJ2-7; D call uncertain. Sequencing input: PBMCs. Here the CDR3 DNA reads TGTGCCAGCTCAAGCCTGAGCTACGAGCAGTACTTC. It yields the protein CASSSLSYEQYF.